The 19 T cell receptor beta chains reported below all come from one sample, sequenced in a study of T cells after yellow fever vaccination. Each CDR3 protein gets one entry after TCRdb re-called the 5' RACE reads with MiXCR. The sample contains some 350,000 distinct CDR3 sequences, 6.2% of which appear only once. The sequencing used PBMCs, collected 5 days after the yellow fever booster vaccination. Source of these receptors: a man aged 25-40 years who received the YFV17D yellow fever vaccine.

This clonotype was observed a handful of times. The CDR3 DNA is TGTGCCAGCAGCTTATTGGGACACGAGTACAATGAGCAGTTCTTC. Protein product: CASSLLGHEYNEQFF. V usage is TRBV7-3 and J usage is TRBJ2-1; D might be TRBD1 (6 bases). CDR3 length equals 15 residues. The V and J ends lost 2 bases and 4 bases respectively, with 12 bases between them. CDR1 is SGHTA and CDR2 is FQGTGA in the germline V gene.

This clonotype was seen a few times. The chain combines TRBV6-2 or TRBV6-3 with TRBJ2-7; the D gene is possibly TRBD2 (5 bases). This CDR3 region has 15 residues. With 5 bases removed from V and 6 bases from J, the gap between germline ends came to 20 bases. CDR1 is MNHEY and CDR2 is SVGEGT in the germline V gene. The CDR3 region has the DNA TGTGCCAGCAGTCCTTTCGGACGGGGTACTCGCGAGCAGTACTTC. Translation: CASSPFGRGTREQYF.

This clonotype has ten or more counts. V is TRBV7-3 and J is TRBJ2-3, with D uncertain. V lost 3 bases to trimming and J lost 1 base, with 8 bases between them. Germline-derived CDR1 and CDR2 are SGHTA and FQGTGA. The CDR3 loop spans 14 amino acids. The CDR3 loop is CASSLDGRTDTQYF. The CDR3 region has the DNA TGTGCCAGCAGCTTGGACGGGCGCACAGATACGCAGTATTTT.

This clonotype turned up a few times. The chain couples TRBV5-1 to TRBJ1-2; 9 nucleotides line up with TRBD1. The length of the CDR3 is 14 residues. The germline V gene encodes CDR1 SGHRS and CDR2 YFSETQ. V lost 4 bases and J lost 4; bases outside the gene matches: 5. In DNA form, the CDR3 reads TGCGCCAGCAGCGAAGAGACAGGGGGCTATGGCTACACCTTC. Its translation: CASSEETGGYGYTF.

The chain's CDR3 is CASSQDGPATDTQYF. The CDR3 nucleotides are TGTGCCAGCAGCCAGGACGGACCGGCAACAGATACGCAGTATTTT. The chain has TRBV27 and TRBJ2-3; D gene unclear. Per germline, CDR1 MNHEY and CDR2 SMNVEV (reference sequence). V gave up 6 bases and J gave up 3 bases, with 16 bases separating them. The CDR3 contains 15 residues.

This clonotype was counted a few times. This CDR3 reads CASKLRPLAGPQETQYF. CDR3 bases: TGTGCCAGCAAATTAAGACCCCTAGCGGGACCCCAAGAGACCCAGTACTTC. This chain joins TRBV11-2 and TRBJ2-5; TRBD2 aligns across 9 bases. Germline CDR1 and CDR2: SGHAT and FQNNGV. CDR3 length: 17 amino acids. V dropped 7 bases and J dropped 1; count of bases not matched to a gene: 13.

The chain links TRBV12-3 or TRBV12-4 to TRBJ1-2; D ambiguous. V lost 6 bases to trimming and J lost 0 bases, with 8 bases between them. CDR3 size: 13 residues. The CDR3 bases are TGTGCCAGCAGACTGGAAGCTAACTATGGCTACACCTTC. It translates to CASRLEANYGYTF.

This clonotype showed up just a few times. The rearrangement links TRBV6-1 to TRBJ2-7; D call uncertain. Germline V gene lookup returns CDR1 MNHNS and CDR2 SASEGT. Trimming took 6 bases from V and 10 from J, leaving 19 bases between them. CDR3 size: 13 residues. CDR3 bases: TGTGCCAGCAGGACCGGGTCCCGAAAGGAACAGTACTTC. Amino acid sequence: CASRTGSRKEQYF.

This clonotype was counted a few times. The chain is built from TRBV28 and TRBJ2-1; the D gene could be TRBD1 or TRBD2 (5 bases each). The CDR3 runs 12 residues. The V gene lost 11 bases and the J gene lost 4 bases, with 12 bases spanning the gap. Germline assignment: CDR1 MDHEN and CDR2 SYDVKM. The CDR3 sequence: CAGGRGYNEQFF. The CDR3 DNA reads TGTGCCGGGGGAAGGGGTTACAATGAGCAGTTCTTC.

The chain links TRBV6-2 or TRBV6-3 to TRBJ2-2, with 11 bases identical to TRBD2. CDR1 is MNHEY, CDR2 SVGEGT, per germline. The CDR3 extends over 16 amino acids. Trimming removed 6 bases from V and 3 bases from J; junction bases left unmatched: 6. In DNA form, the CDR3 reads TGTGCCAGCAGACCTCTGACTAGCGGGGACACCGGGGAGCTGTTTTTT. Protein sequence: CASRPLTSGDTGELFF.

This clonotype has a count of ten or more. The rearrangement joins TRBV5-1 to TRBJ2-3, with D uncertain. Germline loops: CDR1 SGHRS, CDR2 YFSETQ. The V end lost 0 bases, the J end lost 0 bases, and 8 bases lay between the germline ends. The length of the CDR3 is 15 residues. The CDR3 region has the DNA TGCGCCAGCAGCTTGGCTGCCACTAGCACAGATACGCAGTATTTT. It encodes CASSLAATSTDTQYF.

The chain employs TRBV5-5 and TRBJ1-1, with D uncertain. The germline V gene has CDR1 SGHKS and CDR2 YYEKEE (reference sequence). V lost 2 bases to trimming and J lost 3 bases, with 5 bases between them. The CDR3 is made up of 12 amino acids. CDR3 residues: CASSLTYTEAFF. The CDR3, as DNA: TGTGCCAGCAGCTTAACGTACACTGAAGCTTTCTTT.

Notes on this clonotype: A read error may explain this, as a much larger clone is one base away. This CDR3 reads CSALGGVGRNGELFF. The CDR3 coding sequence is TGCAGCGCCCTGGGGGGGGTCGGACGGAACGGGGAGCTGTTTTTT. This chain joins TRBV29-1 and TRBJ2-2; 7 bases line up with TRBD2. Germline V gives CDR1 SQVTM, CDR2 ANQGSEA. This CDR3 spans 15 amino acids. V lost 7 bases to trimming and J lost 7 bases; unmatched junction nucleotides: 15.

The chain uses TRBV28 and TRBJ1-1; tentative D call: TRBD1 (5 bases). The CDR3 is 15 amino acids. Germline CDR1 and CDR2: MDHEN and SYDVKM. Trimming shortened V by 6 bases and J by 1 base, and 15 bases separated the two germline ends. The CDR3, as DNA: TGTGCCAGCAGCCAACCCTTGGGGGGGAACACTGAAGCTTTCTTT. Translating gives CASSQPLGGNTEAFF.

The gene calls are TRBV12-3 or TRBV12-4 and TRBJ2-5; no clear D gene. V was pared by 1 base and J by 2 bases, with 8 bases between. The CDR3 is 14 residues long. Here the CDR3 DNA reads TGTGCCAGCAGTTTAGGGCCAGAACAAGAGACCCAGTACTTC. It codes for CASSLGPEQETQYF.

The CDR3 reads CSASADTKNTGELFF. Here the CDR3 DNA reads TGCAGTGCTAGTGCGGACACAAAGAACACCGGGGAGCTGTTTTTT. The chain couples TRBV20-1 to TRBJ2-2; weak D call: TRBD1 (5 bases). The V end lost 3 bases, the J end lost 1 base, and 12 bases lay between the germline ends. CDR1 DFQATT and CDR2 SNEGSKA come from the germline V gene (reference sequence). CDR3 length: 15 amino acids.

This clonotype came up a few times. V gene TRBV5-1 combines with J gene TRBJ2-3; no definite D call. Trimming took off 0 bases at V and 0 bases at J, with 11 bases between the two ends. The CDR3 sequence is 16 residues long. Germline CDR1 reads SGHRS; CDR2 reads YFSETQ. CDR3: CASSLAGLLSTDTQYF. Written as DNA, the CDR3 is TGCGCCAGCAGCTTGGCGGGCCTTCTCAGCACAGATACGCAGTATTTT.

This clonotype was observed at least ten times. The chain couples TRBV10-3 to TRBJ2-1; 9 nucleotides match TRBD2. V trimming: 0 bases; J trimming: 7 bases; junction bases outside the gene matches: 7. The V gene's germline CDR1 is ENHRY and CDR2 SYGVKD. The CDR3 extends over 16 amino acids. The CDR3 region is CAISESIGTSRNEQFF. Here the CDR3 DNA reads TGTGCCATCAGTGAGTCCATAGGGACTAGCAGGAATGAGCAGTTCTTC.

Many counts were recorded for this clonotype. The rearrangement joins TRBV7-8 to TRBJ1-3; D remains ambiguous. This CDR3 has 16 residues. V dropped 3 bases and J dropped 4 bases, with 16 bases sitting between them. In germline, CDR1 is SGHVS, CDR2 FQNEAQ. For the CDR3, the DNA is TGTGCCAGCAGCTTCCAGGACCCAAGGATAGGAAACACCATATATTTT. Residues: CASSFQDPRIGNTIYF. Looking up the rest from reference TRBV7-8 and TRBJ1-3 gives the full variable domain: GAGVSQSPRYKVAKRGQDVALRCDPISGHVSLFWYQQALGQGPEFLTYFQNEAQLDKSGLPSDRFFAERPEGSVSTLKIQRTQQEDSAVYLCASSFQDPRIGNTIYFGEGSWLTVV.